The 2 T cell receptor beta chains below were found in one sample sequenced in a study of circulating tumor DNA in untreated peripheral T-cell lymphoma. The method was immunoSEQ multiplex PCR; TCRdb's version includes in-frame clones alone and lacks a portion of them. The sample holds about 2,400 clones, roughly 78% seen once. Sequencing was done on a sample of tumor tissue. Receptor source: a human donor with peripheral T-cell lymphoma.

Here the CDR3 DNA reads TGCGCCAGCAGCCAACAGGGGGCGGAGGGCTACACCTTC. The encoded protein is CASSQQGAEGYTF. The rearrangement joins TRBV1 to TRBJ1-2; the table's D call of TRBD1 was not tested on the DNA. TRBV1 is a listed pseudogene. The CDR3 spans 13 residues.

The CDR3 nucleotides are TGTGCCAGCAAAGGGGAAGCCAAGACCCAGTACTTC. This codes for CASKGEAKTQYF. V and J are TRBV6-8 and TRBJ2-5; possible D gene TRBD1, 5 bases. V was pared by 7 bases and J by 6 bases, with 12 bases between. This CDR3 is built from 12 residues. CDR1 and CDR2 from the germline V gene are MNHGY and SAAAGT.